The following is a T cell receptor beta chain sequence with its context. Germline CDR1 reads SGHDT; CDR2 reads YYEEEE. This CDR3 comprises 14 residues. The V and J ends lost 2 bases and 5 bases respectively, with 11 bases between them. This record belongs to a study of blood T cell repertoires in COVID-19. Across the whole study: The origin of the acute and convalescent COVID-19 samples was the United States, Italy and Spain. PBMCs, B-cell-depleted T cells, or T cells were the source of the cDNA or gDNA that made up the material.

Source study methods: Counts of nucleated cells, estimated from reference gene primer amplification, were obtained. Measured with immunoSEQ multiplex PCR; TCRdb has only the in-frame clones, and not every one. For V, J and clone size, that table is used; D and trimming come from the DNA. Of 650,000 to 800,000 clones listed, more than 80% are singletons. V usage is TRBV5-6 and J usage is TRBJ1-5; the D is unclear. The receptor's source is a woman aged 18-35 years with acute or convalescent COVID-19. Material: peripheral blood. The CDR3 sequence: CASSFGGLYQPQHF. CDR3 DNA sequence: TGTGCCAGCAGCTTCGGAGGGTTATATCAGCCCCAGCATTTT.